The clone carrying this TCR beta chain was counted at least ten times. These data come from a study of T cells in Graves' hyperthyroidism and ophthalmopathy. About the research overall: Initial diagnosis, before any treatment, was when peripheral blood was collected.

Per the germline V gene, CDR1 is MNHEY and CDR2 is SVGAGI. Trimming left V 7 bases short and J 2 bases short, with 15 bases between. The CDR3 loop spans 16 amino acids. Ophthalmopathy patients all had a Clinical Activity Score of at least 3, a NOSPECS grade of at least 4 and disease under 3 months old. About 10 ml of fresh peripheral blood supplied the PBMCs. TCR beta CDR3 region amplification was performed from RNA transcripts. The TCR CDR3 was amplified in a first-round RT-PCR using the HTBI primer set. TCRdb recomputed calls from the multiplex PCR reads with MiXCR, one row per CDR3 protein. The sample has tens of thousands of distinct CDR3 sequences; roughly 50% are singletons.

Sequenced input: blood. This receptor was taken from a woman between 55 and 75 years old with Graves' ophthalmopathy. The V call is TRBV6-5, the J call TRBJ2-6, with D uncertain. The CDR3 region has the DNA TGTGCCAGCAAGTCCTCCTTAAAAGCTGGGGCCAACGTCCTGACTTTC. This encodes CASKSSLKAGANVLTF.